These T cell receptor beta chains were read from a single sample in a study of naive and memory T cell subsets. MiXCR, run by TCRdb on the UMI-ligation and nested PCR reads, gives a single entry per CDR3 protein. The sample has around 30,000 distinct CDR3 sequences, roughly 20% seen once. Sequencing was done on a sample of effector memory CD4+ T cells from blood. The receptors were sampled from a human donor in good health. CDR3s include the opening cysteine and the closing phenylalanine or tryptophan. A D gene is named only where the DNA matches it firmly. Clone size appears in some rows only: once, few, many, or a class for an expanded clone.

J gene	V gene	clone size	D gene	CDR3 protein	CDR3 DNA
TRBJ2-3	TRBV29-1	few	.	CSVARGASTDTQYF	TGCAGCGTTGCAAGGGGGGCTAGCACAGATACGCAGTATTTT
TRBJ2-1	TRBV6-1	many	.	CATGVGLREQFF	TGTGCCACCGGAGTGGGCCTCAGGGAGCAGTTCTTC
TRBJ2-7	TRBV6-5	many	.	CASSYSPVGYEQYF	TGTGCCAGCAGTTACTCTCCCGTGGGTTACGAGCAGTACTTC
TRBJ2-1	TRBV19	.	TRBD2	CASSLAAGGPYNEQFF	TGTGCCAGTAGTTTGGCAGCGGGAGGACCCTACAATGAGCAGTTCTTC
TRBJ1-5	TRBV20-1	many	.	CSARENEGINQPQHF	TGCAGTGCTAGAGAGAACGAGGGAATCAATCAGCCCCAGCATTTT
TRBJ2-7	TRBV4-3	.	.	CASSQDRLSTAEQYF	TGCGCCAGCAGCCAAGATCGGTTGTCGACTGCTGAGCAGTACTTC
TRBJ2-2	TRBV3-1	many	.	CASSHSNTGELFF	TGTGCCAGCAGCCACTCGAACACCGGGGAGCTGTTTTTT
TRBJ2-7	TRBV20-1	.	TRBD2	CSARLAGSNYEQYF	TGCAGTGCGAGACTAGCGGGAAGCAACTACGAGCAGTACTTC
TRBJ1-6	TRBV5-1	.	TRBD1	CASSWTGTAYNSPLHF	TGCGCCAGCAGCTGGACCGGGACAGCATATAATTCACCCCTCCACTTT
TRBJ2-7	TRBV10-2	medium-sized	TRBD2	CASSRDYSYEQYF	TGCGCCAGCAGCAGGGACTACTCCTACGAGCAGTACTTC
TRBJ2-1	TRBV20-1	medium-sized	TRBD2	CSARMTSQFSNEQFF	TGCAGTGCTAGGATGACTAGCCAGTTTTCCAATGAGCAGTTCTTC
TRBJ2-2	TRBV11-3	many	.	CASSLAGTGELFF	TGTGCCAGCAGCTTAGCAGGGACCGGGGAGCTGTTTTTT
TRBJ2-4	TRBV11-1	.	TRBD1	CASSQRQGTQYF	TGTGCCAGCAGCCAGCGACAGGGAACGCAGTACTTC
TRBJ2-5	TRBV20-1	.	.	CSANLGVQETQYF	TGCAGTGCTAACTTAGGGGTCCAAGAGACCCAGTACTTC
TRBJ2-5	TRBV28	.	.	CASRGHRGLARQETQYF	TGTGCCAGCAGGGGTCACCGGGGGCTAGCCCGCCAAGAGACCCAGTACTTC
TRBJ1-4	TRBV10-3	few	.	CAIRGTSEKLFF	TGTGCCATCAGAGGGACAAGCGAAAAACTGTTTTTT
TRBJ1-4	TRBV7-9	.	.	CASSSTILNEKLFF	TGTGCCAGCAGCTCGACAATCCTTAATGAAAAACTGTTTTTT
TRBJ1-6	TRBV7-2	few	.	CASRLGPDYNSPLHF	TGTGCCAGCAGATTAGGCCCGGACTATAATTCACCCCTCCACTTT
TRBJ1-2	TRBV20-1	.	TRBD1	CSARDVSRGTGGDRGGYTF	TGCAGTGCTAGAGATGTTTCGAGGGGGACAGGGGGCGATCGGGGCGGCTACACCTTC
TRBJ1-2	TRBV20-1	.	TRBD1	CSASRDRATYGYTF	TGCAGTGCTAGTAGGGACAGGGCCACCTATGGCTACACCTTC
TRBJ2-3	TRBV6-6	.	TRBD2	CASSHRTSGNTDTQYF	TGTGCCAGCAGCCACCGGACTAGCGGCAACACAGATACGCAGTATTTT
TRBJ2-7	TRBV5-1	.	.	CASSYPGGGTYEQYF	TGCGCCAGCAGCTACCCAGGAGGCGGAACCTACGAGCAGTACTTC
TRBJ2-7	TRBV9	many	.	CASSSSPYEQYF	TGTGCCAGCAGCTCCTCCCCCTACGAGCAGTACTTC
TRBJ2-7	TRBV6-2/TRBV6-3	.	TRBD1	CASSTRDRSEQYF	TGTGCCAGCAGTACCCGGGACAGAAGCGAGCAGTACTTC
TRBJ2-7	TRBV20-1	.	TRBD2	CSARPTLTSGRTGLYEQYF	TGCAGTGCTAGGCCCACCCTCACTAGCGGGAGAACGGGGCTCTACGAGCAGTACTTC
TRBJ1-1	TRBV2	few	.	CASSDPQVPSIRLNTEAFF	TGTGCCAGCAGTGATCCACAGGTTCCAAGTATCAGATTGAACACTGAAGCTTTCTTT
TRBJ1-2	TRBV3-1	many	.	CASSQRRGVGYGYTF	TGTGCCAGCAGCCAACGGAGGGGGGTGGGCTATGGCTACACCTTC
TRBJ2-1	TRBV9	few	.	CASSVGPEQFF	TGTGCCAGCAGCGTAGGGCCTGAGCAGTTCTTC
TRBJ1-2	TRBV7-2	few	.	CASSLKGYGYTF	TGTGCCAGCAGCTTAAAGGGTTATGGCTACACCTTC
TRBJ1-2	TRBV9	.	TRBD1	CASSATQGAYGYTF	TGTGCCAGCAGCGCGACACAGGGGGCCTATGGCTACACCTTC
TRBJ2-1	TRBV7-2	few	TRBD2	CASSSSGTRGYNEQFF	TGTGCCAGCAGCTCCAGCGGGACTAGGGGCTACAATGAGCAGTTCTTC
TRBJ2-5	TRBV30	.	TRBD1	CAWRRRDRGRKTQYF	TGTGCCTGGAGGCGCCGGGACAGGGGTAGGAAGACCCAGTACTTC
TRBJ2-1	TRBV10-3	.	.	CAISGGRGAYNEQFF	TGTGCCATCAGTGGGGGAAGGGGTGCCTACAATGAGCAGTTCTTC
TRBJ1-2	TRBV4-2	few	TRBD1	CASSLRQGADYGYTF	TGTGCCAGCAGCCTCAGACAGGGGGCGGACTATGGCTACACCTTC
TRBJ2-1	TRBV7-8	few	.	CASSLGLGDKNEQFF	TGTGCCAGCAGCTTAGGGCTAGGAGATAAGAATGAGCAGTTCTTC
TRBJ2-7	TRBV14	few	TRBD2	CASGRPGTSGYEQYF	TGTGCCAGCGGACGACCTGGGACTAGCGGTTACGAGCAGTACTTC
TRBJ1-4	TRBV6-1	.	.	CASRGGATQSEKLFF	TGTGCCAGCAGGGGAGGGGCGACACAGTCGGAAAAACTGTTTTTT
TRBJ2-1	TRBV7-8	many	TRBD2	CASSRANSGGAGAPYNEQFF	TGTGCCAGCAGCCGAGCGAATAGCGGGGGAGCGGGAGCACCCTACAATGAGCAGTTCTTC
TRBJ1-4	TRBV7-8	.	.	CASSLVIRTAATNEKLFF	TGTGCCAGCAGCTTAGTAATACGGACGGCCGCAACTAATGAAAAACTGTTTTTT
TRBJ2-7	TRBV28	.	TRBD2	CASSKFWEGPREQYF	TGTGCCAGCTCTAAGTTCTGGGAGGGCCCTCGGGAGCAGTACTTC
TRBJ1-2	TRBV3-1	many	.	CASSKSPETYGYTF	TGTGCCAGCAGCAAATCCCCGGAGACCTATGGCTACACCTTC
TRBJ1-6	TRBV20-1	.	.	CSARDNHRQNSPLHF	TGCAGTGCTAGAGATAATCACCGTCAGAATTCACCCCTCCACTTT
TRBJ1-2	TRBV4-1	few	.	CASSRGGDYGYTF	TGCGCCAGCAGCCGGGGAGGGGACTATGGCTACACCTTC
TRBJ1-5	TRBV24-1	few	.	CATSPPGRNQPQHF	TGTGCCACCAGCCCCCCGGGACGCAATCAGCCCCAGCATTTT
TRBJ1-1	TRBV7-2	few	.	CASSFSENTEAFF	TGTGCCAGCAGCTTCTCCGAGAACACTGAAGCTTTCTTT
TRBJ1-2	TRBV12-3/TRBV12-4	many	TRBD1	CASSLAGGPYGYTF	TGTGCCAGCAGTTTAGCAGGGGGCCCCTATGGCTACACCTTC
TRBJ2-1	TRBV19	.	TRBD2	CASTSSGSDEQFF	TGTGCCAGTACTTCTAGCGGGAGTGATGAGCAGTTCTTC
TRBJ2-4	TRBV4-1	.	.	CASSQGFVGMVAKNIQYF	TGCGCCAGCAGCCAAGGCTTTGTGGGGATGGTTGCCAAAAACATTCAGTACTTC
TRBJ2-7	TRBV20-1	once	TRBD2	CSARDLAGVGEQYF	TGCAGTGCTAGAGATCTAGCGGGAGTTGGCGAGCAGTACTTC
TRBJ2-4	TRBV27	few	.	CASSLSRGLQNIQYF	TGTGCCAGCAGTTTATCTAGGGGCTTACAAAACATTCAGTACTTC
TRBJ2-1	TRBV28	few	.	CASSFQQAYNEQFF	TGTGCCAGCAGTTTTCAACAGGCCTACAATGAGCAGTTCTTC
TRBJ1-2	TRBV30	few	TRBD1	CAWSRQGAYGYTF	TGTGCCTGGAGCCGGCAGGGGGCCTATGGCTACACCTTC
TRBJ1-5	TRBV20-1	few	.	CSAQGYNQPQHF	TGCAGTGCCCAGGGGTACAATCAGCCCCAGCATTTT
TRBJ2-1	TRBV29-1	.	.	CSVEKGNVNEQFF	TGCAGCGTTGAAAAGGGGAACGTGAATGAGCAGTTCTTC
TRBJ2-7	TRBV18	once	.	CASSPPLQGADEQYF	TGTGCCAGCTCACCACCGCTTCAGGGCGCGGACGAGCAGTACTTC
TRBJ2-7	TRBV2	medium-sized	.	CASSAQGSGYEQYF	TGTGCCAGCAGTGCCCAGGGATCGGGCTACGAGCAGTACTTC
TRBJ1-5	TRBV5-1	few	TRBD1	CASSPRQGESGQPQHF	TGCGCCAGCAGCCCGCGACAGGGGGAGAGCGGACAGCCCCAGCATTTT
TRBJ1-1	TRBV29-1	few	TRBD1	CSVEDRIEAFF	TGCAGCGTAGAGGACAGGATTGAAGCTTTCTTT
TRBJ2-5	TRBV7-9	many	TRBD1	CASSSRGLETQYF	TGTGCCAGCAGCAGCAGGGGGCTGGAGACCCAGTACTTC